A single sample is the source of the 24 T cell receptor beta chains below, sequenced in a study of blood T cell repertoires in COVID-19 (dated by TCRdb to 2020 to 2022). Library preparation was by the immunoSEQ multiplex PCR assay. The table comes from immuneACCESS by way of TCRdb, which keeps in-frame sequences with V and J called. Part of the clones is missing from these tables; in studies checked, under half for an unresolved V gene and the rest for unknown reasons. The table for this sample lists approximately 94,000 clones; approximately 80% of them were counted only once. The ten largest clones represent roughly 12% of the sample. The sequenced sample was peripheral blood. The receptors were sampled from a woman in her 70s with acute or convalescent COVID-19.

This clone was seen only once. The chain links TRBV3-1 (or the pseudogene TRBV3-2) to TRBJ1-6, with 10 bases fitting TRBD1. V was pared by 3 bases and J by 8 bases, with 10 bases of the junction left unmatched. The CDR3 totals 17 residues. From germline, CDR1 is LGHDT and CDR2 YNNKEL (reference sequence). The DNA for the CDR3 is TGTGCCAGCAGCCACCCCCCGTACGGGACAGGGGATTCACCCCTCCACTTT. Its translation: CASSHPPYGTGDSPLHF.

The chain links TRBV15 to TRBJ2-5; weak D call: TRBD2 (6 bases). This CDR3 has 17 residues. V was shortened by 3 bases and J by 1 base, with 18 bases between the two germline ends. Germline CDR1 and CDR2: LNHNV and YYDKDF (reference sequence). CDR3 bases: TGTGCCACCAGCAGCCCCCCGGAGGGGCGGATCCAAGAGACCCAGTACTTC. This sequence encodes CATSSPPEGRIQETQYF.

A single count supports this clone. The chain has TRBV5-1 and TRBJ2-3, with D perhaps matching TRBD1 (6 bases). CDR1 and CDR2 from the germline V gene are SGHRS and YFSETQ. The CDR3 sequence is 15 residues long. V dropped 4 bases and J dropped 1 base, with 13 bases sitting between them. CDR3 nucleotide sequence: TGCGCCAGCAGCATCCAGGGGCTGGGCACAGATACGCAGTATTTT. Residues: CASSIQGLGTDTQYF.

CDR3 residues: CASSVNPGEGYGYTF. CDR3 bases: TGTGCCAGCAGCGTAAACCCGGGGGAGGGCTATGGCTACACCTTC. The chain uses TRBV9 and TRBJ1-2, with D tentatively TRBD1 (5 bases). Trimming stripped 1 base from V and 4 bases from J, with 14 bases between. Germline CDR1 SGDLS, CDR2 YYNGEE. The CDR3 length is 15 residues.

The gene calls are TRBV12-3 or TRBV12-4 and TRBJ2-3; perhaps TRBD2 as D (6 bases). V lost 8 bases, J lost 2 bases, and 8 bases lay in between. CDR3 size: 12 residues. The CDR3 DNA follows: TGTGCCAGCGCGGGGACCACAGATACGCAGTATTTT. Protein product: CASAGTTDTQYF.

The chain is built from TRBV3-1 (or the pseudogene TRBV3-2) and TRBJ2-2; 8 bases are shared with TRBD1. The length of the CDR3 is 19 residues. Germline V lookup: CDR1 LGHDT, CDR2 YNNKEL (reference sequence). The J segment lost 3 bases and the V segment lost 1 base, leaving 13 bases of the junction unmatched. The DNA for the CDR3 is TGTGCCAGCAGCCAAGCGGGCCTTCGGACAGGGTTCGACACCGGGGAGCTGTTTTTT. This sequence encodes CASSQAGLRTGFDTGELFF.

The rearrangement links TRBV28 to TRBJ1-1; TRBD1 might be the D (5 bases). V lost 6 bases to trimming and J lost 0 bases, with 20 bases between them. The CDR3 spans 17 residues. The V gene's germline CDR1 is MDHEN and CDR2 SYDVKM. The CDR3 reads CASSRIWARGVNTEAFF. The DNA of the CDR3 is TGTGCCAGCAGCCGCATTTGGGCCCGGGGGGTGAACACTGAAGCTTTCTTT.

The V and J genes are TRBV4-3 and TRBJ2-7; possible D gene TRBD1, 5 bases. Germline V lookup: CDR1 LGHNA, CDR2 YSLEER. The germline V and J ends were trimmed by 1 base and 4 bases, with 8 bases remaining between them. This CDR3 comprises 13 residues. The CDR3 loop reads CASSQARGYEQYV. The CDR3 DNA reads as TGCGCCAGCAGCCAAGCAAGGGGATACGAGCAGTACGTC.

The rearrangement links TRBV10-1 to TRBJ1-5; D unresolved. V lost 5 bases to trimming and J lost 0 bases, with 11 bases between them. Germline lookup yields CDR1 WNHNN and CDR2 SYGVQD (reference sequence). The CDR3 consists of 15 residues. Written as DNA, the CDR3 is TGCGCCAGCAGTCCTTCCGGGAATAGCAATCAGCCCCAGCATTTT. This sequence encodes CASSPSGNSNQPQHF.

This sequence joins TRBV6-5 and TRBJ2-7; 8 positions match TRBD1. CDR1 is MNHEY and CDR2 is SVGAGI in the germline V gene. The CDR3 covers 14 residues. V lost 5 bases and J lost 3; bases outside the gene matches: 6. CDR3 residues: CASSRTGLHYEQYV. For the CDR3, the DNA is TGTGCCAGCAGTCGGACAGGGTTACACTACGAGCAGTACGTC.

The chain joins TRBV7-2 to TRBJ2-1; 7 nucleotides agree with TRBD2. Looked up from germline, CDR1 is SGHTA and CDR2 is FQGNSA. V gave up 2 bases and J gave up 7 bases; unmatched junction bases: 8. This CDR3 has 15 residues. The chain's CDR3 is CASSLNGGNLNEQFF. In DNA form, the CDR3 reads TGTGCCAGCAGCTTAAACGGGGGGAATCTAAATGAGCAGTTCTTC. Full variable domain (rest looked up from reference TRBV7-2 and TRBJ2-1): GAGVSQSPSNKVTEKGKDVELRCDPISGHTALYWYRQSLGQGLEFLIYFQGNSAPDKSGLPSDRFSAERTGGSVSTLTIQRTQQEDSAVYLCASSLNGGNLNEQFFGPGTRLTVL.

In its sample, this clone was seen once. This chain connects TRBV10-3 to TRBJ1-2; the D is unclear. Trimming shortened V by 5 bases and J by 0 bases, and 4 bases separated the two germline ends. The length of the CDR3 is 12 residues. The germline V gene has CDR1 ENHRY and CDR2 SYGVKD. CDR3 coding DNA: TGTGCCATCAGTTCAGCTAACTATGGCTACACCTTC. This sequence encodes CAISSANYGYTF.

The V call is TRBV11-2, the J call TRBJ2-2; D is uncertain. V dropped 0 bases and J dropped 5 bases, with 4 bases sitting between them. CDR3 size: 13 residues. Germline V CDR1 and CDR2: SGHAT, FQNNGV. The CDR3 region has the DNA TGTGCCAGCAGCTTAGACCTAACCGGGGAGCTGTTTTTT. Its translation is CASSLDLTGELFF.

On this clone itself: Within the sample, other DNA sequences also encode this same CDR3. The gene calls are TRBV24-1 and TRBJ2-3, with D hard to call. CDR1 is KGHDR and CDR2 is SFDVKD in the germline V gene. The V end was cut by 1 base, the J end by 4 bases, with 2 bases between. The CDR3 has 12 residues. CDR3 loop: CATSDFSDTQYF. CDR3 in DNA: TGTGCCACCAGTGATTTCTCAGATACGCAGTATTTT.

The chain carries TRBV3-1 (or the pseudogene TRBV3-2) and TRBJ2-5; the D gene is possibly TRBD2 (5 bases). The V end lost 4 bases, the J end lost 2 bases, and 14 bases lay between the germline ends. In germline, CDR1 is LGHDT, CDR2 YNNKEL (reference sequence). CDR3 length equals 15 residues. In nucleotides, the CDR3 is TGTGCCAGCAGCCCTGTCTATTCGGGACAAGAGACCCAGTACTTC. Its translation is CASSPVYSGQETQYF.

The chain recombines TRBV18 with TRBJ1-6, with 7 nucleotides matching TRBD1. V was pared by 6 bases and J by 4 bases, with 9 bases of the junction left unmatched. The CDR3 totals 16 residues. From germline, CDR1 is KGHSH and CDR2 LQKENI. The CDR3 DNA follows: TGTGCCAGCTCGCGGTCCGGGACAGAGTATAATTCACCCCTCCACTTT. This gives the protein CASSRSGTEYNSPLHF.

V and J are TRBV6-6 and TRBJ2-3; D is perhaps TRBD2 (6 bases). The CDR3 has 16 amino acids. CDR1 MNHNY and CDR2 SVGAGI come from the germline V gene (reference sequence). Deletions cut 6 bases from V and 4 bases from J, with 20 bases between. Here the CDR3 reads CASRRLVERRADTQYF. In nucleotides, the CDR3 is TGTGCCAGCAGGCGCCTTGTGGAAAGGAGGGCAGATACGCAGTATTTT.

The chain carries TRBV5-4 and TRBJ2-3; 8 positions agree with TRBD1. V gave up 4 bases and J gave up 4 bases; unmatched junction bases: 5. CDR1 is SGHNT, CDR2 YYREEE, per germline (reference sequence). CDR3 length equals 14 residues. The CDR3 region is CASSEDREADTQYF. DNA for the CDR3: TGTGCCAGCAGCGAGGACAGGGAGGCAGATACGCAGTATTTT.

V is TRBV5-1 and J is TRBJ1-1; 7 bases agree with TRBD1. Trimming removed 5 bases from V and 0 bases from J; junction bases left unmatched: 4. CDR3 length: 14 amino acids. Germline V gene sequence: CDR1 SGHRS, CDR2 YFSETQ. The CDR3 DNA reads TGCGCCAGCAGTACAGGGGAGGTGAACACTGAAGCTTTCTTT. Encoded protein: CASSTGEVNTEAFF.

V usage is TRBV11-2 and J usage is TRBJ2-5; TRBD2 matches 10 bases. Looked up from germline, CDR1 is SGHAT and CDR2 is FQNNGV. The V gene end was trimmed by 5 bases and the J gene end by 2 bases; junction bases not matched to a gene: 5. This CDR3 has 15 amino acids. CDR3 protein: CASSERTSGQETQYF. Here the CDR3 DNA reads TGTGCCAGCAGCGAACGGACTAGCGGACAAGAGACCCAGTACTTC.

The chain recombines TRBV6-4 with TRBJ1-5; no firm D call. This CDR3 spans 15 amino acids. V was pared by 4 bases and J by 0 bases, with 10 bases between. CDR1 and CDR2 (germline): MRHNA, SNTAGT. The CDR3 loop is CASSVDGSSNQPQHF. The CDR3 DNA reads as TGTGCCAGCAGTGTCGACGGGTCTAGCAATCAGCCCCAGCATTTT.

This clone occurred once. The chain combines TRBV28 with TRBJ1-4; D gene uncertain. The CDR3 is made up of 14 amino acids. V shed 6 bases and J shed 0 bases, with 8 bases lying between them. Germline CDR1 is MDHEN and CDR2 is SYDVKM. The CDR3 DNA follows: TGTGCCAGCAGAAATATTGCAACTAATGAAAAACTGTTTTTT. It codes for CASRNIATNEKLFF.

The chain recombines TRBV4-2 with TRBJ2-2; 10 positions match TRBD2. In germline, CDR1 is LGHNA, CDR2 YNFKEQ. This CDR3 is built from 16 residues. V lost 0 bases and J lost 9; bases outside the gene matches: 7. CDR3: CASSQEDSGGARELFF. CDR3 DNA: TGTGCCAGCAGCCAAGAGGACAGCGGGGGGGCCCGGGAGCTGTTTTTT.

V is TRBV5-1 and J is TRBJ1-4; D call uncertain. This CDR3 spans 15 amino acids. V gave up 3 bases and J gave up 0 bases, with 9 bases separating them. From germline, CDR1 is SGHRS and CDR2 YFSETQ. The CDR3 loop reads CASSSYSATNEKLFF. In DNA form, the CDR3 reads TGCGCCAGCAGCTCCTATTCCGCAACTAATGAAAAACTGTTTTTT.